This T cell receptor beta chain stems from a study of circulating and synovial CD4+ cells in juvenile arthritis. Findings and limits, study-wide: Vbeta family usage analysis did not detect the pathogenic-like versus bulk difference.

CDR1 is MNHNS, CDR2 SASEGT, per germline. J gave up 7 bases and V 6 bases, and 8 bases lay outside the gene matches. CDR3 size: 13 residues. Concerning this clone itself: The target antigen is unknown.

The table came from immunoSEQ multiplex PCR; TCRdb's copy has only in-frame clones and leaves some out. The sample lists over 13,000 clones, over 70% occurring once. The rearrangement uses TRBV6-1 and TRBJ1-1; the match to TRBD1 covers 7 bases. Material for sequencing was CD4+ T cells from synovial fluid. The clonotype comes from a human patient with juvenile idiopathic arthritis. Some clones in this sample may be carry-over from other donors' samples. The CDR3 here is CASRSFRDSEAFF. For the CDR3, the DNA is TGTGCCAGCAGAAGTTTCCGGGACAGTGAAGCTTTCTTT.